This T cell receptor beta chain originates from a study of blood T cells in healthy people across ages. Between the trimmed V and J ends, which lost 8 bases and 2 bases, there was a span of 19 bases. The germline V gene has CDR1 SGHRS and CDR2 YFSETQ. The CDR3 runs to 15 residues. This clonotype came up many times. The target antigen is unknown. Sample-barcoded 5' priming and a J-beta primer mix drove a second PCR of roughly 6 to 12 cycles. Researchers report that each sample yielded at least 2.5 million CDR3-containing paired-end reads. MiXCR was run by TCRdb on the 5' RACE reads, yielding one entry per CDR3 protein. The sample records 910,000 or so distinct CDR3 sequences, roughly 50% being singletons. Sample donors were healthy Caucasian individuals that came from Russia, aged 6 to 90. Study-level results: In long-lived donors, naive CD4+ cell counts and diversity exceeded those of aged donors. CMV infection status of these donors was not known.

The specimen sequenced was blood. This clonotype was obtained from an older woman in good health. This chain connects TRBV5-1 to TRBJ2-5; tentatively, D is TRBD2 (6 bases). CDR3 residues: CASRPGLDQQETQYF. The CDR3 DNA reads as TGCGCCAGTCGTCCGGGACTTGACCAACAAGAGACCCAGTACTTC.